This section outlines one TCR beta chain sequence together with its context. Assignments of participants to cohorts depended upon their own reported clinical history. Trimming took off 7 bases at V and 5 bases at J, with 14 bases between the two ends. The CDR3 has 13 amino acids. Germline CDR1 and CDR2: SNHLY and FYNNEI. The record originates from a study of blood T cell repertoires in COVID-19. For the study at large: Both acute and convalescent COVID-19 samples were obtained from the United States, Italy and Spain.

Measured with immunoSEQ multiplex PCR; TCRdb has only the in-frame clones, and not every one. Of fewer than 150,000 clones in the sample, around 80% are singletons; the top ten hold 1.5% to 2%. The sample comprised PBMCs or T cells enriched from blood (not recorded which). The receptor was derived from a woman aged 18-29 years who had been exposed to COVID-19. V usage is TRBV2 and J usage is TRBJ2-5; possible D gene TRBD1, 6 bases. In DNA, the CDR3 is TGTGCCAGCACCCAGCGTCAGGGGGAGACCCAGTACTTC. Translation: CASTQRQGETQYF.